These 19 T cell receptor beta chains were sequenced from one sample in a study of T-cell memory formation after mild COVID-19. TCRdb processed the 5' RACE reads anew with MiXCR; each CDR3 protein has one entry. The sample has roughly 450,000 distinct CDR3 sequences, about 18% seen once. The sample taken for sequencing was PBMCs or a T cell subset sorted from them (not recorded which). The receptor source for this set is an adult woman who had mild COVID-19 (a few samples of this study predate the infection). Cell type and time point are not known.

In its sample, this clonotype was seen a few times. This chain joins TRBV7-2 and TRBJ2-1; D remains ambiguous. Trimming removed 4 bases from V and 8 bases from J, with 24 bases in between. Germline assignment: CDR1 SGHTA and CDR2 FQGNSA. The CDR3 is 17 amino acids. The DNA of the CDR3 is TGTGCCAGCAGCTCCTCCCCCCCAAGCCCAAAGCTTGATGAGCAGTTCTTC. Residues: CASSSSPPSPKLDEQFF.

J is TRBJ2-2 and V is TRBV12-3 or TRBV12-4; TRBD2 aligns across 11 bases. V lost 5 bases to trimming and J lost 6 bases; unmatched junction nucleotides: 5. This CDR3 region has 15 residues. The CDR3 sequence: CASSPRTSGSGELFF. Written as DNA, the CDR3 is TGTGCCAGCAGTCCGAGGACTAGCGGGTCCGGGGAGCTGTTTTTT.

This clonotype turned up a few times. The chain links TRBV29-1 to TRBJ2-6; D possibly corresponds to TRBD2 (5 bases). This CDR3 comprises 12 residues. Trimming took 0 bases from V and 13 from J, leaving 10 bases between them. CDR1 SQVTM and CDR2 ANQGSEA come from the germline V gene. The CDR3 region is CSVEDPGGVLTF. CDR3 DNA sequence: TGCAGCGTTGAAGATCCTGGAGGTGTCCTGACTTTC.

This chain joins TRBV18 and TRBJ2-3; 8 bases fit TRBD1. V gave up 1 base and J gave up 1 base; unmatched junction bases: 4. The CDR3 loop spans 16 amino acids. From germline, CDR1 is KGHSH and CDR2 LQKENI. CDR3 residues: CASSPLDRDGTDTQYF. The CDR3 nucleotides read TGTGCCAGCTCACCACTGGACAGGGACGGCACAGATACGCAGTATTTT.

The V gene is TRBV6-2 or TRBV6-3, the J gene TRBJ2-2; the match to TRBD2 covers 10 bases. Germline values: CDR1 MNHEY, CDR2 SVGEGT. CDR3 length: 15 residues. After removal of 7 bases from V and 1 base from J, the junction contained 3 bases not matched to a gene. The CDR3 loop reads CASKLAGGNTGELFF. DNA for the CDR3: TGTGCCAGCAAATTAGCGGGAGGGAACACCGGGGAGCTGTTTTTT.

The chain is built from TRBV4-2 and TRBJ1-6, with D possibly being TRBD1 (5 bases). Germline values: CDR1 LGHNA, CDR2 YNFKEQ. Trimming removed 4 bases at V and 9 bases at J, with 10 bases between. CDR3 length: 13 amino acids. The CDR3 here is CASSPTDGSPLHF. The CDR3 nucleotides are TGTGCCAGCAGCCCGACAGACGGTTCACCCCTCCACTTT.

The CDR3 here is CASSLDYETQYF. CDR3 nucleotides: TGCGCCAGCAGCTTGGATTACGAGACCCAGTACTTC. The genes are TRBV5-1 and TRBJ2-5, with unresolved D. In germline, CDR1 is SGHRS, CDR2 YFSETQ. The V end was cut by 0 bases, the J end by 5 bases, with 5 bases between. This CDR3 contains 12 residues.

Only a few counts were recorded for this clonotype. The V and J genes are TRBV3-1 and TRBJ2-7; D possibly uses TRBD1 or TRBD2 (5 bases each). This CDR3 is built from 15 residues. V shed 0 bases and J shed 4 bases, with 13 bases lying between them. Germline V gives CDR1 LGHDT, CDR2 YNNKEL (reference sequence). The CDR3 coding sequence is TGTGCCAGCAGCCAAGATCCGGGGCGCGTATACGAGCAGTACTTC. Translation gives CASSQDPGRVYEQYF.

This clonotype was seen ten or more times. The CDR3 nucleotides read TGTGCCAGCAGTTTAGGGGGGTCGGCCCGAAATGAAAAACTGTTTTTT. Translating gives CASSLGGSARNEKLFF. This chain links TRBV12-3 or TRBV12-4 with TRBJ1-4; perhaps TRBD1 as D (5 bases). With 1 base removed from V and 5 bases from J, the gap between germline ends came to 14 bases. This CDR3 contains 16 residues.

V and J are TRBV11-1 and TRBJ1-1; 7 bases are shared with TRBD1. CDR1 is SGHAT and CDR2 is FQDESV in the germline V gene (reference sequence). The CDR3 runs to 15 residues. With V trimmed by 4 bases and J by 0 bases, 5 bases remained unmatched. CDR3 residues: CASSSWGQLNTEAFF. In DNA, the CDR3 is TGTGCCAGCAGCTCCTGGGGACAGCTGAACACTGAAGCTTTCTTT.

The chain couples TRBV9 to TRBJ1-4; D is perhaps TRBD1 (5 bases). The CDR3 runs 16 residues. Germline-derived CDR1 and CDR2 are SGDLS and YYNGEE. The ends were cut back, 0 bases at V and 3 bases at J, with 12 bases in the middle. The CDR3 here is CASSVATGDSNEKLFF. Written as DNA, the CDR3 is TGTGCCAGCAGCGTAGCTACTGGGGACTCTAATGAAAAACTGTTTTTT.

This sequence joins TRBV7-2 and TRBJ2-1, with 7 bases lining up with TRBD2. The CDR3 runs to 15 residues. With 6 bases clipped from V and 6 bases from J, the junction kept 11 bases outside the gene matches. Germline values: CDR1 SGHTA, CDR2 FQGNSA. The CDR3 DNA reads TGTGCCAGCAGGGGGGGACTAAATCGTTTCAATGAGCAGTTCTTC. Residues: CASRGGLNRFNEQFF.

The CDR3 nucleotides are TGCGCCAGCAGCCAATGGGAGGGCAGAGAAGCTTTCTTT. Amino acids: CASSQWEGREAFF. This chain connects TRBV4-1 to TRBJ1-1, with D uncertain. From germline, CDR1 is MGHRA and CDR2 YSYEKL. V was shortened by 2 bases and J by 8 bases, with 12 bases between the two germline ends. The CDR3 covers 13 residues.

This clonotype was recorded at least ten times. The chain joins TRBV20-1 to TRBJ2-7; either TRBD1 or TRBD2 may supply D (6 bases each). Trimming pared 2 bases from V and 3 bases from J, leaving 14 bases between. The CDR3 length is 14 residues. CDR1 and CDR2 from the germline V gene are DFQATT and SNEGSKA (reference sequence). CDR3 amino acids: CSARSQEGGYEQYF. CDR3 DNA sequence: TGCAGTGCTAGAAGTCAAGAGGGGGGCTACGAGCAGTACTTC.

This clonotype was counted only a few times. The rearrangement joins TRBV7-6 to TRBJ2-1, with 7 nucleotides matching TRBD1. The V gene's germline CDR1 is SGHVS and CDR2 FNYEAQ. The CDR3 sequence is 13 residues long. The junction had 6 bases not matched to a gene; V was cut back by 1 base and J by 12 bases. The CDR3 DNA reads TGTGCCAGCAGCTTAGAGACAGGGCTGGTGCAGTTCTTC. It codes for CASSLETGLVQFF.

This chain joins TRBV12-3 or TRBV12-4 and TRBJ2-1, with 8 positions matching TRBD1. V shed 3 bases, J shed 7 bases, and the junction held 5 bases outside the gene matches. The CDR3 runs 14 residues. CDR3: CASSFSQGANEQFF. The CDR3 DNA reads as TGTGCCAGCAGTTTTTCCCAGGGGGCGAATGAGCAGTTCTTC.

The genes are TRBV6-5 and TRBJ2-1; D is unresolved. The germline gives CDR1 MNHEY, CDR2 SVGAGI. V lost 6 bases and J 0 bases, leaving 12 bases between the germline ends. The CDR3 covers 15 residues. CDR3 amino acids: CASSSWASSYNEQFF. DNA for the CDR3: TGTGCCAGCAGCTCGTGGGCGAGCTCCTACAATGAGCAGTTCTTC.

In this sample, this clonotype turned up many times. This sequence joins TRBV24-1 and TRBJ1-1, with D possibly matching TRBD1 (6 bases). The CDR3 extends over 15 amino acids. V lost 2 bases and J lost 1, with 10 bases in between. Germline assignment: CDR1 KGHDR and CDR2 SFDVKD. In nucleotides, the CDR3 is TGTGCCACCAGTGATTCTGGGACAACGAACACTGAAGCTTTCTTT. Translation: CATSDSGTTNTEAFF.

This clonotype has more than one count but fewer than ten. The chain carries TRBV5-1 and TRBJ2-1; D is unclear. Germline V CDR1 and CDR2: SGHRS, YFSETQ. The CDR3 sequence is 12 residues long. V dropped 4 bases and J dropped 8 bases, with 10 bases sitting between them. In nucleotides, the CDR3 is TGCGCCAGCAGCCCAACGATAGATGAGCAGTTCTTC. Protein product: CASSPTIDEQFF.